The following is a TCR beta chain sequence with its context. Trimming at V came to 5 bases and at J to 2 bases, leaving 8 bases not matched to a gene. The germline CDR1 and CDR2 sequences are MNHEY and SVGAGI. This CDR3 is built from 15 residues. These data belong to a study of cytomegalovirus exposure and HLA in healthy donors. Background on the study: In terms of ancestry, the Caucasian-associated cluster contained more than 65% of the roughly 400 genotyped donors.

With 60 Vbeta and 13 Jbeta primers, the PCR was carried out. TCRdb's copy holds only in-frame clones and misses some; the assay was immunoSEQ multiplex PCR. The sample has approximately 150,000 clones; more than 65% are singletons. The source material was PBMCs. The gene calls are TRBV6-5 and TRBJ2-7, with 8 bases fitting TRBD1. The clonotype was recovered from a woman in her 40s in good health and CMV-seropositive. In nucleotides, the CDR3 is TGTGCCAGCAGTGCCTCCGGGACAGGAACCTACGAGCAGTACTTC. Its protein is CASSASGTGTYEQYF.